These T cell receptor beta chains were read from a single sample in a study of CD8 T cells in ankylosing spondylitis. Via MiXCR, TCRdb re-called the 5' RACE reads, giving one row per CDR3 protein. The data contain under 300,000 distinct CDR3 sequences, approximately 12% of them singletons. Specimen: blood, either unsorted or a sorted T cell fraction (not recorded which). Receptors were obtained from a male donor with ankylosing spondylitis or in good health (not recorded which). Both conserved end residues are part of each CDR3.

CATSARQDLSNTGELFF TRBJ2-2 TRBV24-1
CSAYRGLSKDTQYF TRBJ2-3 TRBV29-1
CASSESYVRNEQFF TRBJ2-1 TRBV2
CTITEGWTDTQYF TRBJ2-3 TRBV1
CSAAQISTDTQYF TRBJ2-3 TRBV20-1
CSTDKPYEQYF TRBJ2-7 TRBV29-1
CASSQGFVYGYTF TRBJ1-2 TRBV3-1
CASSSRTVRAYEQYF TRBJ2-7 TRBV5-1
CASSLGHSGHTGTEAFF TRBJ1-1 TRBV5-1
CASSLYRGGYGYTF TRBJ1-2 TRBV27
CSARPANTGELFF TRBJ2-2 TRBV20-1
CASSPPSGRATNEQFF TRBJ2-1 TRBV5-4
CASSGSNEKLFF TRBJ1-4 TRBV5-1
CASSLDRTGGYTF TRBJ1-2 TRBV11-2
CASSLSFLRNNEQFF TRBJ2-1 TRBV5-1
CASSTSGASEQYF TRBJ2-7 TRBV27
CASSPGGHTEAFF TRBJ1-1 TRBV6-6
CASSFQQGIYNEQFF TRBJ2-1 TRBV5-1
CASSDAYRGFDEQYF TRBJ2-7 TRBV2
CASSSGWEQYF TRBJ2-7 TRBV12-3/TRBV12-4
CASRIQGGYTF TRBJ1-2 TRBV6-5